This paragraph covers one TCR beta chain sequence. This entry belongs to a study of T-cell memory formation after mild COVID-19. Study overall: The TCR clusters were mostly specific to one donor.

The V end was cut by 3 bases, the J end by 0 bases, with 10 bases between. The V gene's germline CDR1 is SGHNT and CDR2 YYREEE (reference sequence). This CDR3 is 14 amino acids long. From 5'RACE with constant-segment primers came TCR alpha and TCR beta cDNA libraries that carried sample barcodes and UMIs. TCRdb reanalysed the 5' RACE reads using MiXCR and keeps one entry per CDR3 protein. The table records some 260,000 distinct CDR3 sequences, over 15% of them present only once. Sequencing was carried out using PBMCs or a T cell subset sorted from them (not recorded which). V and J are TRBV5-4 and TRBJ2-7, with D possibly being TRBD1 (6 bases). This sequence originates from a man younger than 30 who had mild COVID-19 (a few samples of this study predate the infection). Cell type and time point are not known. As DNA, the CDR3 is TGTGCCAGCAGCTCCCAAGGGGGCTCCTACGAGCAGTACTTC. This encodes CASSSQGGSYEQYF.